A single sample gave rise to the 20 T cell receptor beta chains below, sequenced in a study of post-analysis software for immune sequencing data. Whole-study findings and limits: Patients showed TRBV5-6, TRBV5-1 and TRBV20-1 among roughly 5 TRBV segments more frequent than in controls.

Built from TCR beta cDNA, the libraries had unique molecular identifiers in them. TCRdb independently ran MiXCR on the PCR reads; one entry per CDR3 protein. The data contain over 250,000 distinct CDR3 sequences, around 34% of them seen just once; the ten biggest clones take up 4% to 6%. The antigens for these receptors are not known. Input material: blood. These receptors originate from a girl aged 10-17 years with multiple sclerosis.

Concerning this clonotype: This could be a read error, since a much larger clone is one nucleotide away. The chain employs TRBV3-1 and TRBJ2-1; 7 nucleotides match TRBD2. Germline CDR1 and CDR2: LGHDT and YNNKEL (reference sequence). The CDR3 runs 15 residues. The trim removed 3 bases at V and 9 bases at J, leaving 11 bases unmatched. The CDR3 region has the DNA TGTGCCAGCAGCCAGTGGCCAGCGGGATCGGGTGAGCAGTTCTTC. This gives the protein CASSQWPAGSGEQFF.

This clonotype showed up many times. V gene TRBV5-5 combines with J gene TRBJ2-3; TRBD2 matches 10 bases. There are 17 residues in the CDR3. Germline CDR1 SGHKS, CDR2 YYEKEE (reference sequence). The J segment lost 4 bases and the V segment lost 0 bases, leaving 8 bases of the junction unmatched. CDR3 DNA: TGTGCCAGCAGCTTGGCGCCTAGCGGGGGAATGGCAGATACGCAGTATTTT. Encoded protein: CASSLAPSGGMADTQYF.

This clonotype was detected ten times or more. This sequence joins TRBV28 and TRBJ2-5, with D maybe TRBD2 (6 bases). Germline lookup yields CDR1 MDHEN and CDR2 SYDVKM. This CDR3 has 16 residues. The germline V and J ends were trimmed by 3 bases and 3 bases, with 17 bases remaining between them. In DNA form, the CDR3 reads TGTGCCAGCAGTTTTTCTAGCGTAAGACCTAAAGAGACCCAGTACTTC. It translates to CASSFSSVRPKETQYF.

Note on this clonotype: This may stem from a read error, because a much larger clone lies one nucleotide away. The chain carries TRBV20-1 and TRBJ1-6, with D possibly matching TRBD1 (6 bases). The CDR3 consists of 16 residues. Trimming shortened V by 5 bases and J by 0 bases, and 14 bases separated the two germline ends. Germline CDR1 is DFQATT and CDR2 is SNEGSKA (reference sequence). CDR3 nucleotide sequence: TGCAGTGCTGGGAGACAGGAGAGCTCCTATAATTCACCCCTCCACTTT. Translating gives CSAGRQESSYNSPLHF.

The sample holds many counts of this clonotype. The rearrangement joins TRBV15 to TRBJ2-1; 7 bases are shared with TRBD2. The CDR3 has 16 amino acids. Germline values: CDR1 LNHNV, CDR2 YYDKDF (reference sequence). The V gene end was trimmed by 0 bases and the J gene end by 1 base; junction bases not matched to a gene: 3. CDR3 bases: TGTGCCACCAGCAGAGAAAACGGGAGGTCCTACAATGAGCAGTTCTTC. This codes for CATSRENGRSYNEQFF.

The chain has TRBV27 and TRBJ1-2, with TRBD1 as a possible D gene (6 bases). Germline lookup yields CDR1 MNHEY and CDR2 SMNVEV (reference sequence). CDR3 length: 14 residues. V was clipped by 5 bases and J by 6 bases, with 16 bases between them. CDR3 nucleotides: TGTGCCAGCAGTCCCCTGGGCGGGGGCGATGGCTACACCTTC. Translated: CASSPLGGGDGYTF.

V and J are TRBV6-5 and TRBJ2-5; 8 bases match TRBD1. V shed 0 bases and J 4 bases; nucleotides not matched to a gene: 7. There are 16 residues in the CDR3. The V gene's germline CDR1 is MNHEY and CDR2 SVGAGI. CDR3 sequence: CASSYSGRGQGETQYF. In DNA, the CDR3 is TGTGCCAGCAGTTACTCTGGCAGGGGGCAAGGAGAGACCCAGTACTTC.

This chain uses TRBV10-1 with TRBJ2-2; TRBD1 matches at 8 bases. Germline CDR1 is WNHNN and CDR2 is SYGVQD (reference sequence). The CDR3 length is 18 residues. V dropped 3 bases and J dropped 4; count of bases not matched to a gene: 13. The DNA of the CDR3 is TGCGCCAGCAGTGATTTTGACGGGGACAGGAGTTCCACCGGGGAGCTGTTTTTT. Protein sequence: CASSDFDGDRSSTGELFF.

The chain carries TRBV4-3 and TRBJ2-5; 11 positions match TRBD2. The J call may be faulty, since TRBJ2-7 better matches the DNA end. This CDR3 is 17 amino acids long. CDR1 and CDR2 from the germline V gene are LGHNA and YSLEER. CDR3 nucleotides: TGCGCCAGCAGCCAAGAAGGGACTAGCGGTAAGAGAAACGAGCAGTACTTC. The encoded protein is CASSQEGTSGKRNEQYF.

As concerns this clonotype: An end of the junction differs from the germline gene, which may be a read error. The CDR3 loop is CASSEERNSPLYF. CDR3 in DNA: TGTGCCAGCAGTGAAGAGCGGAATTCACCCCTCTACTTT. V is TRBV6-1 and J is TRBJ1-6; D gene ambiguous. Germline V gene data show CDR1 as MNHNS and CDR2 as SASEGT. The CDR3 has 13 amino acids.

This clonotype was seen more than once but under ten times. A much larger clone is a single base away; this may be a read error. This chain uses TRBV6-5 with TRBJ2-5; 12 bases line up with TRBD1. Germline V lookup: CDR1 MNHEY, CDR2 SVGAGI. This CDR3 has 13 residues. V gave up 6 bases and J gave up 11 bases; unmatched junction bases: 7. CDR3 coding DNA: TGTGCCAGCAGACGGGACAGGGGGCAAAAGCAGTACTTC. It specifies CASRRDRGQKQYF.

This clonotype occurred many times. The chain is built from TRBV25-1 and TRBJ1-1; possible D gene TRBD1, 5 bases. The germline CDR1 and CDR2 sequences are MGHDK and SYGVNS. CDR3 length equals 13 residues. The V end was cut by 2 bases, the J end by 8 bases, with 12 bases between. The CDR3 here is CASSEQGEGEAFF. In DNA form, the CDR3 reads TGTGCCAGCAGTGAACAGGGAGAAGGAGAAGCTTTCTTT.

This clonotype was detected many times. The chain recombines TRBV5-1 with TRBJ2-1, with 10 bases identical to TRBD2. The V gene's germline CDR1 is SGHRS and CDR2 YFSETQ. The CDR3 has 18 residues. Trimming at V came to 2 bases and at J to 2 bases, leaving 10 bases not matched to a gene. The CDR3 is CASSFWDSGGITYNEQFF. In DNA form, the CDR3 reads TGCGCCAGCAGCTTCTGGGATAGCGGGGGGATTACCTACAATGAGCAGTTCTTC.

This clonotype has more than one count but fewer than ten. Written as DNA, the CDR3 is TGCGCCAGCAGCCAGGGGGGGACAGTGAACACCGGGGAGCTGTTTTTT. The encoded protein is CASSQGGTVNTGELFF. This chain links TRBV4-1 with TRBJ2-2; D may be TRBD1 or TRBD2 (7 bases each). Trimming pared 3 bases from V and 1 base from J, leaving 12 bases between. This CDR3 is built from 16 residues. In germline, CDR1 is MGHRA, CDR2 YSYEKL.

This clonotype was observed many times. V is TRBV7-2 and J is TRBJ2-3; perhaps TRBD2 as D (5 bases). The CDR3 loop spans 16 amino acids. Trimming pared 1 base from V and 1 base from J, leaving 12 bases between. CDR1 SGHTA and CDR2 FQGNSA come from the germline V gene. The CDR3 DNA sequence: TGTGCCAGCAGCTTAGTTGGAGGCCCGGGCACAGATACGCAGTATTTT. This codes for CASSLVGGPGTDTQYF.

Details on this clonotype: This clone may be a read error of a much larger clone one base away. This chain connects TRBV6-1 to TRBJ1-2; no reliable D call. Germline assignment: CDR1 MNHNS and CDR2 SASEGT. There are 13 residues in the CDR3. The CDR3 DNA sequence: TGTACCAGCAGTGAATCCTCTAACTATGGCTACACCTTC. This gives the protein CTSSESSNYGYTF.

With regard to this clonotype: A much larger clone differs by one base, so this may be a read error. The chain uses TRBV19 and TRBJ1-2; D is unclear. Looked up from germline, CDR1 is LNHDA and CDR2 is SQIVND (reference sequence). V lost 1 base and J lost 1, with 10 bases in between. The CDR3 covers 15 residues. The CDR3 sequence is CASSIVTGVNYGYTF. Here the CDR3 DNA reads TGTGCCAGTAGTATAGTGACCGGGGTTAACTATGGCTACACCTTC.

This clonotype was counted between two and nine times. The chain has TRBV6-4 and TRBJ2-2; D not certain. CDR1 MRHNA and CDR2 SNTAGT come from the germline V gene. The CDR3 loop spans 13 amino acids. Between the trimmed V and J ends, which lost 2 bases and 3 bases, there was a span of 4 bases. CDR3 coding DNA: TGTGCCAGCAGTGACGTGGACACCGGGGAGCTGTTTTTT. Translation: CASSDVDTGELFF.

This clonotype has ten or more counts. J is TRBJ2-3 and V is TRBV10-3; D not certain. Germline V lookup: CDR1 ENHRY, CDR2 SYGVKD. The CDR3 is 17 residues long. V lost 1 base and J lost 3, with 17 bases in between. The CDR3 loop is CAISEWSRTSTTDTQYF. The CDR3 DNA reads TGTGCCATCAGTGAGTGGAGCCGGACCTCAACGACAGATACGCAGTATTTT.

This clonotype showed up many times. The chain combines TRBV14 with TRBJ1-2, with D possibly matching TRBD1 (5 bases). The V gene lost 1 base and the J gene lost 4 bases, with 16 bases spanning the gap. The CDR3 spans 16 residues. Looked up from germline, CDR1 is SGHDN and CDR2 is FVKESK. The CDR3 reads CASSQVRTTEGYGYTF. CDR3 DNA: TGTGCCAGCAGCCAAGTCAGGACAACTGAGGGCTATGGCTACACCTTC. Full variable domain (rest looked up from reference TRBV14 and TRBJ1-2): EAGVTQFPSHSVIEKGQTVTLRCDPISGHDNLYWYRRVMGKEIKFLLHFVKESKQDESGMPNNRFLAERTGGTYSTLKVQPAELEDSGVYFCASSQVRTTEGYGYTFGSGTRLTVV.